One and the same sample provided the 23 T cell receptor beta chains below, sequenced in a study of cytotoxic CD8 clonotypes in ibrutinib-treated CLL. TCRdb's table, derived via immunoSEQ multiplex PCR, lists solely in-frame clones and lacks some. The sample gives about 130,000 clones, approximately 80% of which show up once; about 3.5% is in the top ten. The sample in question was PBMCs, obtained after 24 months of ibrutinib treatment. These receptors originate from a human donor with chronic lymphocytic leukemia.

This chain links TRBV28 with TRBJ2-7; tentative D call: TRBD1 (7 bases). This CDR3 has 15 amino acids. The V end lost 7 bases, the J end lost 6 bases, and 22 bases lay between the germline ends. Germline V gene sequence: CDR1 MDHEN, CDR2 SYDVKM. For the CDR3, the DNA is TGTGCCAGCATCCCTTCAGGGCAGGGGGGCGGCGAGCAGTACTTC. Amino acid sequence: CASIPSGQGGGEQYF.

This clone was detected only a few times. V gene TRBV6-5 combines with J gene TRBJ1-1, with TRBD1 identical over 9 bases. Germline V gives CDR1 MNHEY, CDR2 SVGAGI. After removal of 7 bases from V and 4 bases from J, the junction contained 7 bases not matched to a gene. This CDR3 has 14 amino acids. For the CDR3, the DNA is TGTGCCAGCACCAGGGACAGGGCTTCCACTGAAGCTTTCTTT. Translation: CASTRDRASTEAFF.

The chain links TRBV7-2 to TRBJ1-1; maybe TRBD1 (6 bases). Trimming stripped 2 bases from V and 2 bases from J, with 18 bases between. Germline CDR1 and CDR2: SGHTA and FQGNSA. This CDR3 is built from 17 residues. In DNA, the CDR3 is TGTGCCAGCAGCTTAACCGGGACAACCCGGTTAAACACTGAAGCTTTCTTT. This codes for CASSLTGTTRLNTEAFF.

A few counts support this clone. V usage is TRBV19 and J usage is TRBJ2-6; D remains unclear. This CDR3 is built from 16 residues. Germline V gives CDR1 LNHDA, CDR2 SQIVND (reference sequence). Trimming took off 6 bases at V and 0 bases at J, with 12 bases between the two ends. In DNA, the CDR3 is TGTGCCAGTAGCCCCGGATTCGGCTCTGGGGCCAACGTCCTGACTTTC. The encoded protein is CASSPGFGSGANVLTF. Full variable domain (outside the CDR3, taken from reference TRBV19 and TRBJ2-6): DGGITQSPKYLFRKEGQNVTLSCEQNLNHDAMYWYRQDPGQGLRLIYYSQIVNDFQKGDIAEGYSVSREKKESFPLTVTSAQKNPTAFYLCASSPGFGSGANVLTFGAGSRLTVL.

This chain connects TRBV6-5 to TRBJ2-3; no definite D call. With 2 bases removed from V and 6 bases from J, the gap between germline ends came to 6 bases. Germline V gene data show CDR1 as MNHEY and CDR2 as SVGAGI. The CDR3 has 12 amino acids. CDR3: CASSYVGDTQYF. The CDR3 coding sequence is TGTGCCAGCAGTTACGTCGGGGATACGCAGTATTTT.

The chain has TRBV5-8 and TRBJ2-1; the match to TRBD1 covers 10 bases. V gave up 6 bases and J gave up 4 bases; unmatched junction bases: 4. The CDR3 has 14 amino acids. Looked up from germline, CDR1 is SGHTS and CDR2 is YDEGEE. Written as DNA, the CDR3 is TGTGCCAGCATTGAGGGACAGGGGTACAATGAGCAGTTCTTC. As protein: CASIEGQGYNEQFF.

This rearrangement joins TRBV6-6 to TRBJ1-1; D unclear. V was trimmed by 0 bases and J by 0 bases, leaving 8 bases between them. Germline V gene lookup returns CDR1 MNHNY and CDR2 SVGAGI (reference sequence). The CDR3 has 15 residues. CDR3 amino acids: CASSYSFGLNTEAFF. As DNA, the CDR3 is TGTGCCAGCAGTTACTCTTTCGGATTGAACACTGAAGCTTTCTTT.

The chain is built from TRBV27 and TRBJ2-1; 13 bases fit TRBD2. Germline lookup yields CDR1 MNHEY and CDR2 SMNVEV (reference sequence). This CDR3 region has 15 residues. The ends lost 6 bases at V and 3 bases at J; junction bases unmatched: 2. CDR3 bases: TGTGCCAGCAGACTAGCGGGGGGGCACTACAATGAGCAGTTCTTC. Its protein product is CASRLAGGHYNEQFF.

The rearrangement uses TRBV4-2 and TRBJ2-2; D is unresolved. CDR3 size: 17 residues. V lost 0 bases to trimming and J lost 0 bases, with 11 bases between them. Germline-derived CDR1 and CDR2 are LGHNA and YNFKEQ. CDR3 nucleotides: TGTGCCAGCAGCCAAGATCGATCGGACGCGAACACCGGGGAGCTGTTTTTT. Protein: CASSQDRSDANTGELFF.

This clone was observed a single time. J is TRBJ2-7 and V is TRBV7-2; D may be TRBD2 (7 bases). This CDR3 comprises 15 residues. V lost 5 bases and J 2 bases, leaving 16 bases between the germline ends. Germline values: CDR1 SGHTA, CDR2 FQGNSA. In nucleotides, the CDR3 is TGTGCCAGCAGCCCTCTAGGGGGGGGCCCCTACGAGCAGTACTTC. Translated: CASSPLGGGPYEQYF. Complete variable domain (other parts from reference TRBV7-2 and TRBJ2-7): GAGVSQSPSNKVTEKGKDVELRCDPISGHTALYWYRQSLGQGLEFLIYFQGNSAPDKSGLPSDRFSAERTGGSVSTLTIQRTQQEDSAVYLCASSPLGGGPYEQYFGPGTRLTVT.

This rearrangement joins TRBV7-9 to TRBJ2-3; D may be TRBD1 or TRBD2 (5 bases each). Germline CDR1 and CDR2: SEHNR and FQNEAQ (reference sequence). CDR3 length: 12 residues. V was pared by 8 bases and J by 5 bases, with 11 bases between. The CDR3 region has the DNA TGTGCCAGCCGAGGGGTAAGAGATACGCAGTATTTT. Translating gives CASRGVRDTQYF.

The rearrangement uses TRBV5-4 and TRBJ2-7; 8 bases align to TRBD1. The CDR3 runs 15 residues. V lost 0 bases, J lost 5 bases, and 7 bases stayed unmatched. Germline CDR1 is SGHNT and CDR2 is YYREEE (reference sequence). The CDR3 DNA reads as TGTGCCAGCAGCTTGGGGGACCAGGGGGCGGACGAGCAGTACTTC. Its protein product is CASSLGDQGADEQYF.

The rearrangement links TRBV2 to TRBJ2-1, with a possible D match to TRBD1 (5 bases). Germline V CDR1 and CDR2: SNHLY, FYNNEI. Trimming stripped 8 bases from V and 6 bases from J, with 17 bases between. The CDR3 loop spans 14 amino acids. In DNA, the CDR3 is TGTGCCAGCGCCAAGGAACAGGACCTCAATGAGCAGTTCTTC. Amino acid sequence: CASAKEQDLNEQFF.

This clone showed up many times. The chain couples TRBV6-1 to TRBJ2-5, with 13 positions matching TRBD2. Germline CDR1 and CDR2: MNHNS and SASEGT. With V trimmed by 4 bases and J by 5 bases, 1 base remained unmatched. This CDR3 spans 14 amino acids. The DNA of the CDR3 is TGTGCCAGCAGTGTGACTAGCGGGGGGGAGACCCAGTACTTC. This translates into CASSVTSGGETQYF.

V gene TRBV11-2 combines with J gene TRBJ2-1; the D gene is possibly TRBD1 (5 bases). V gave up 6 bases and J gave up 5 bases, with 14 bases separating them. The germline V gene has CDR1 SGHAT and CDR2 FQNNGV. This CDR3 is 14 amino acids long. The CDR3 region is CASSRSGSNNEQFF. The CDR3 nucleotides are TGTGCCAGCAGTAGGTCAGGGTCCAACAATGAGCAGTTCTTC.

V and J are TRBV5-1 and TRBJ2-2; 10 bases are shared with TRBD2. CDR1 and CDR2 (germline): SGHRS, YFSETQ. The CDR3 totals 16 residues. With V trimmed by 4 bases and J by 2 bases, 5 bases remained unmatched. The CDR3 bases are TGCGCCAGCAGCGTTCCTAGCGGGGGAAACACCGGGGAGCTGTTTTTT. Its protein is CASSVPSGGNTGELFF.

The genes are TRBV30 and TRBJ1-3; D is uncertain. The CDR3 contains 11 residues. CDR1 and CDR2 from the germline V gene are GTSNPN and SVGIG (reference sequence). CDR3 protein: CARTVGNTIYF. The DNA of the CDR3 is TGTGCGAGAACCGTCGGGAACACCATATATTTT. The entire variable domain, with the rest obtained from reference TRBV30 and TRBJ1-3, is as follows: SQTIHQWPATLVQPVGSPLSLECTVEGTSNPNLYWYRQAAGRGLQLLFYSVGIGQISSEVPQNLSASRPQDRQFILSSKKLLLSDSGFYLCARTVGNTIYFGEGSWLTVV.

The chain links TRBV2 to TRBJ2-7, with 7 bases fitting TRBD1. After removal of 3 bases from V and 3 bases from J, the junction contained 2 bases not matched to a gene. Germline values: CDR1 SNHLY, CDR2 FYNNEI. CDR3 size: 13 residues. The CDR3 DNA sequence: TGTGCCAGCAGTGAGGGACAGCTCTACGAGCAGTACTTC. Translated: CASSEGQLYEQYF.

This clone was recorded only once. The CDR3 is CASSLRQGMSTDTQYF. The CDR3 nucleotides are TGTGCCAGCAGCTTACGACAGGGGATGAGCACAGATACGCAGTATTTT. The genes are TRBV7-3 and TRBJ2-3, with 8 bases aligning to TRBD1. Germline trimming cut 2 bases from V and 0 bases from J; bases unmatched to any gene: 4. The germline V gene encodes CDR1 SGHTA and CDR2 FQGTGA. The CDR3 covers 16 residues.

This chain uses TRBV7-7 with TRBJ1-1; D unresolved. This CDR3 has 11 residues. V was trimmed by 5 bases and J by 9 bases, leaving 10 bases between them. Germline loops: CDR1 SSHAT, CDR2 FNYEAQ (reference sequence). The CDR3 nucleotides are TGTGCCAGCAGCCCCTTTCCCCAAGCTTTCTTT. It yields the protein CASSPFPQAFF.

The rearrangement uses TRBV7-2 and TRBJ1-5; D not resolved. The germline CDR1 and CDR2 sequences are SGHTA and FQGNSA. The CDR3 totals 13 residues. V was clipped by 2 bases and J by 2 bases, with 4 bases between them. Here the CDR3 reads CASSLRGNQPQHF. The CDR3 DNA reads TGTGCCAGCAGCTTAAGAGGCAATCAGCCCCAGCATTTT.

This clone was seen once. The chain carries TRBV18 and TRBJ2-7; tentatively, D is TRBD1 (6 bases). Trimming shortened V by 3 bases and J by 4 bases, and 10 bases separated the two germline ends. This CDR3 contains 13 residues. The V gene's germline CDR1 is KGHSH and CDR2 LQKENI. CDR3 bases: TGTGCCAGCTCACCTCCTCAGGGGTACGAGCAGTACTTC. Amino acids: CASSPPQGYEQYF.

This clone was detected once. The chain uses TRBV18 and TRBJ2-7, with TRBD2 matching 8 bases. V shed 4 bases and J 2 bases; nucleotides not matched to a gene: 7. Looked up from germline, CDR1 is KGHSH and CDR2 is LQKENI. The CDR3 covers 15 residues. CDR3 bases: TGTGCCAGCTCACGTTGGGTAGCGGGAACCTACGAGCAGTACTTC. This sequence encodes CASSRWVAGTYEQYF.